The rows below give T cell receptor beta chains drawn from one sample of a study of blood T cell repertoires in COVID-19. Measured with immunoSEQ multiplex PCR; TCRdb has only the in-frame clones, and not every one. The data hold approximately 240,000 clones, with approximately 90% observed a single time. The sequencing sample was made of PBMCs or T cells enriched from blood (not recorded which). The origin of the receptors is a woman aged 25-40 years with acute COVID-19. Each CDR3 is given with its conserved first and last residue. A D gene is named only where the DNA matches it firmly. Expanded clones get a size class; other rows say once, few or many, or leave the size out.

.	TRBD2	TRBV28	TRBJ2-2	TGTGCCAGCTGTAACTTAGCGGGATCGAACACCGGGGAGCTGTTTTTT	CASCNLAGSNTGELFF
.	.	TRBV6-6	TRBJ1-5	TGTGCCAGCAGGGAGGGCAATCAGCCCCAGCATTTT	CASREGNQPQHF
few	.	TRBV5-5	TRBJ1-1	TGTGCCAGCAGCCTCGCTCCGACAGCGACGCTTACTGAAGCTTTCTTT	CASSLAPTATLTEAFF
.	TRBD2	TRBV4-2	TRBJ2-1	TGTGCCAGCAGCCAAGACGCTAGCGGGGTCCCCAACAATGAGCAGTTCTTC	CASSQDASGVPNNEQFF
.	TRBD1	TRBV13	TRBJ1-6	TGTGCCAGCAGCTTAAAGGGGGCGCGCAATTCACCCCTCCACTTT	CASSLKGARNSPLHF
.	.	TRBV29-1	TRBJ2-6	TGCAGCGTTCCCGGGACAACGGGGTCTGGGGCCAACGTCCTGACTTTC	CSVPGTTGSGANVLTF
once	.	TRBV28	TRBJ1-2	TGTGCCAGCAGTGCAGGACAGTTTGGCTACACCTTC	CASSAGQFGYTF
.	.	TRBV12-3/TRBV12-4	TRBJ1-2	TGTGCCAGCAGAGAGTCCGGGTTCTATGGCTACACCTTC	CASRESGFYGYTF
.	.	TRBV2	TRBJ1-1	TGTGCCCTAACCCAGTGGAGGGGGGGCACTGAAGCTTTCTTT	CALTQWRGGTEAFF
.	.	TRBV27	TRBJ1-4	TGTGCCAGCAGCCGAATGGGAGAAGAAAAACTGTTTTTT	CASSRMGEEKLFF
.	TRBD1	TRBV6-5	TRBJ2-1	TGTGCCAGCAGCCCGACAGGGGACCCCTACAATGAGCAGTTCTTC	CASSPTGDPYNEQFF
.	TRBD2	TRBV9	TRBJ2-2	TGTGCCAGCAGCCCCCAAAAGGGGGTAGCGGGGGGGCCTGGCACCGGGGAGCTGTTTTTT	CASSPQKGVAGGPGTGELFF
once	.	TRBV7-9	TRBJ1-5	TGTGCCAGCAGCACAAGCGGGGCCCTAAATCAGCCCCAGCATTTT	CASSTSGALNQPQHF
.	TRBD1	TRBV10-3	TRBJ1-2	TGTGCCATCAGTGGTACGGACAGGGGTGAAGGCTACACCTTC	CAISGTDRGEGYTF
.	.	TRBV7-9	TRBJ1-2	TGTGCCAGCAGCTTAGGGGCCGGATATGGCTACACCTTC	CASSLGAGYGYTF
.	TRBD1	TRBV11-2	TRBJ2-2	TGTGCCAGCAGCTGGGGACAGCCCGTCGGGGAGCTGTTTTTT	CASSWGQPVGELFF
.	TRBD1	TRBV4-1	TRBJ1-1	TGCGCCAGCAGCCAAGACCCGGGACAGGGGCGACAGAACACTGAAGCTTTCTTT	CASSQDPGQGRQNTEAFF
.	.	TRBV27	TRBJ2-7	TGTGCCAGCAGTTTACCCTTTCCCTACGAGCAGTACTTC	CASSLPFPYEQYF
.	.	TRBV27	TRBJ2-3	TGTGCCAGCAAGGCAGCGCTAAACGCAGATACGCAGTATTTT	CASKAALNADTQYF
.	.	TRBV18	TRBJ2-1	TGTGCCAGCTCACCAATCCCCGGGACAGCACCTTTTAGCGGTGAGCAGTTCTTC	CASSPIPGTAPFSGEQFF
.	TRBD1	TRBV18	TRBJ1-5	TGTGCCAGCTCACCATGGGACAGGGAAGAAGCTAATCAGCCCCAGCATTTT	CASSPWDREEANQPQHF
.	.	TRBV4-1	TRBJ1-2	TGCGCCAGCAGCCAAGATGTGACAGCCACTTATGGCTACACCTTC	CASSQDVTATYGYTF
.	TRBD1	TRBV7-8	TRBJ1-3	TGTGCCAGCAGCTCAACGACAGGGTCTGGAAACACCATATATTTT	CASSSTTGSGNTIYF
.	TRBD1	TRBV27	TRBJ1-1	TGTGCCAGCAGTTCAGGGGGTACTGAAGCTTTCTTT	CASSSGGTEAFF
.	.	TRBV5-4	TRBJ1-2	TGTGCCAGCAGCCAAGGACAAACAGCTAACTATGGCTACACCTTC	CASSQGQTANYGYTF
.	TRBD1	TRBV5-1	TRBJ1-1	TGCGCCAGCAGCCCACCGGGACAGGGAGTCACTGAAGCTTTCTTT	CASSPPGQGVTEAFF
.	TRBD1	TRBV5-6	TRBJ1-6	TGTGCCAGCAGTCCAAGACAGGGCTTGAATTCACCCCTCCACTTT	CASSPRQGLNSPLHF
few	TRBD1	TRBV3-1/TRBV3-2	TRBJ1-6	TGTGCCAGCAGGCCGGGACAGGGCAATTCACCCCTCCACTTT	CASRPGQGNSPLHF
once	.	TRBV5-6	TRBJ1-2	TGTGCCAGCAGCCAAGGCAGGGAGGGGCAGGACTATGGCTACACCTTC	CASSQGREGQDYGYTF
.	TRBD1	TRBV19	TRBJ1-5	TGTGCCAGTAGTCCCAGACAGGGACAGCCCCAGCATTTT	CASSPRQGQPQHF
.	.	TRBV2	TRBJ1-4	TGTGCCAGCAGTGAAACAGCAGGATATAATGAAAAACTGTTTTTT	CASSETAGYNEKLFF
.	.	TRBV6-5	TRBJ1-1	TGTGCCAGCAGTTACTCGCAGGGGAGTTGGGGCACTGAAGCTTTCTTT	CASSYSQGSWGTEAFF
.	.	TRBV7-2	TRBJ2-1	TGTGCCAGCAGCTTAGATCGCGGGTTAGTCAATGAGCAGTTCTTC	CASSLDRGLVNEQFF
.	.	TRBV7-3	TRBJ2-2	TGTGCCAGCAGCTTAAGGTCGCAGGGTAACACCGGGGAGCTGTTTTTT	CASSLRSQGNTGELFF
.	TRBD2	TRBV2	TRBJ2-7	TGTGCCAGCAGTGAAGGCACAACGGGGGGGCCAGGGAGCGAGCAGTACTTC	CASSEGTTGGPGSEQYF
.	TRBD1	TRBV20-1	TRBJ1-5	TGCAGCCAGGGGGGCAATCAGCCCCAGCATTTT	CSQGGNQPQHF
.	TRBD2	TRBV10-2	TRBJ2-5	TGCGCCAGCAGTGTCCAACGACTAGCGGGGGGCCAAGAGACCCAGTACTTC	CASSVQRLAGGQETQYF
.	TRBD1	TRBV20-1	TRBJ2-1	TGCAGTGGGGACAGGGGTCATGAGCAGTTCTTC	CSGDRGHEQFF
.	TRBD1	TRBV2	TRBJ1-5	TGTGCCAGCAAAGGGACAGATAGCAATCAGCCCCAGCATTTT	CASKGTDSNQPQHF
.	TRBD2	TRBV6-1	TRBJ2-5	TGTGCCAGCAGTGAAGCCCGCCTAGCGGGAGAGTCAAAGACCCAGTACTTC	CASSEARLAGESKTQYF
.	.	TRBV15	TRBJ1-2	TGTGCCACCAGCAGTCGAGTTACTGGGGAGGGCTACACCTTC	CATSSRVTGEGYTF
.	TRBD1	TRBV6-5	TRBJ2-5	TGTGCCAGCAGTTACCAATCCGACAGGGTGGGGACCCAGTACTTC	CASSYQSDRVGTQYF
.	.	TRBV5-1	TRBJ2-1	TGCGCCAGCAGCTTGGGGGGCGGTAGCTCCTACAATGAGCAGTTCTTC	CASSLGGGSSYNEQFF